This is a list of T cell receptor beta chains from one sample in a study of blood T cell repertoires in COVID-19. The table came from immunoSEQ multiplex PCR; TCRdb's copy has only in-frame clones and leaves some out. Altogether approximately 98,000 clones are present, around 83% being singletons, with the ten largest covering under 5%. The sample was peripheral blood. These receptors were taken from a woman between 65 and 79 years old with acute or convalescent COVID-19. The CDR3 runs from the conserved cysteine through the conserved F or W. Each record gives: V gene, clone size, D gene, J gene, CDR3 protein, CDR3 DNA. A D gene is named only where the DNA matches it firmly. For some rows the clone size is stated as once, few or many, or as a class when expanded; others skip it.

TRBV7-6,-,TRBD2,TRBJ2-3,CASSPRASGRTDTQYF,TGTGCCAGCAGCCCCCGGGCTAGCGGGAGGACAGATACGCAGTATTTT
TRBV24-1,-,TRBD2,TRBJ2-5,CATSAPTSGVQETQYF,TGTGCCACCAGTGCCCCAACTAGCGGGGTACAAGAGACCCAGTACTTC
TRBV9,-,-,TRBJ1-2,CASSTTGIVGYGYTF,TGTGCCAGCAGCACCACAGGGATAGTTGGCTATGGCTACACCTTC
TRBV11-2,-,TRBD1,TRBJ1-5,CASSPSSGQGGQPQHF,TGTGCCAGCAGCCCTTCTTCGGGACAGGGAGGGCAGCCCCAGCATTTT
TRBV5-6,once,-,TRBJ1-5,CASSLGQASRNQPQHF,TGTGCCAGCAGCTTGGGACAGGCTTCACGCAATCAGCCCCAGCATTTT
TRBV5-1,-,TRBD2,TRBJ2-3,CASSLVVSGATDTQYF,TGCGCCAGCAGCTTGGTGGTTAGCGGGGCAACAGATACGCAGTATTTT
TRBV19,-,-,TRBJ2-3,CASRRTQYDTQYF,TGTGCCAGTAGGAGGACACAGTACGATACGCAGTATTTT
TRBV28,-,-,TRBJ1-2,CASSSWWLSYGYTF,TGTGCCAGCAGCTCTTGGTGGCTCTCCTATGGCTACACCTTC
TRBV28,-,TRBD1,TRBJ1-1,CASRTQGAGAEAFF,TGTGCCAGCAGGACTCAGGGGGCGGGGGCTGAAGCTTTCTTT
TRBV29-1,few,-,TRBJ1-2,CSVGAGPYGYTF,TGCAGCGTTGGAGCAGGGCCCTATGGCTACACCTTC
TRBV29-1,-,TRBD1,TRBJ1-5,CSVGDRGNQPQHF,TGCAGCGTTGGGGACAGGGGCAATCAGCCCCAGCATTTT
TRBV6-2/TRBV6-3,-,TRBD1,TRBJ2-5,CASSYAEFTGEETQYF,TGTGCCAGCAGTTACGCCGAATTTACAGGGGAAGAGACCCAGTACTTC
TRBV3-1/TRBV3-2,few,-,TRBJ2-2,CASSQGGNTGELFF,TGTGCCAGCAGCCAAGGCGGGAACACCGGGGAGCTGTTTTTT
TRBV4-2,-,-,TRBJ1-2,CASSLQEGTLASNGYTF,TGTGCCAGCAGCCTTCAAGAGGGGACACTCGCGTCGAATGGCTACACCTTC
TRBV5-1,-,TRBD1,TRBJ1-2,CASSHQTGKGYTF,TGCGCCAGCAGCCACCAGACAGGGAAGGGCTACACCTTC
TRBV5-1,-,TRBD2,TRBJ2-1,CASSLLAGGQSLYNEQFF,TGCGCCAGCAGCTTACTAGCGGGAGGGCAGTCCTTATACAATGAGCAGTTCTTC
TRBV28,-,-,TRBJ2-3,CASNPPRQQTDTQYF,TGTGCCAGCAACCCCCCCCGACAGCAGACAGATACGCAGTATTTT
TRBV28,-,TRBD1,TRBJ1-6,CASSYGPGTGQWSPLHF,TGTGCCAGCAGCTATGGTCCCGGGACAGGGCAATGGTCACCCCTCCACTTT
TRBV5-1,-,-,TRBJ2-3,CASSLDLGRTDTQYF,TGCGCCAGCAGCTTGGACCTAGGCCGCACAGATACGCAGTATTTT
TRBV7-6,many,TRBD1,TRBJ2-1,CASSFARRQGAYNEQFF,TGTGCCAGCAGCTTCGCTCGACGACAGGGGGCCTACAATGAGCAGTTCTTC